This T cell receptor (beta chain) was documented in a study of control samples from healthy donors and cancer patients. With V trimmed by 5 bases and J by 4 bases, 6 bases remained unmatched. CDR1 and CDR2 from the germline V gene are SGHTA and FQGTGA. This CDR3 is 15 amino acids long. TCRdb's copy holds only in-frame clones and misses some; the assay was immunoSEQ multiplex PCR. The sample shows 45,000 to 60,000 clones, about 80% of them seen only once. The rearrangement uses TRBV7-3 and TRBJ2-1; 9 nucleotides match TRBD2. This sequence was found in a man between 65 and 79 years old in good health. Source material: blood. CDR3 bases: TGTGCCAGCAGCACTCGGGCGGGAGGGTACAATGAGCAGTTCTTC. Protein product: CASSTRAGGYNEQFF.